The present TCR beta chain was sequenced within a study of post-analysis software for immune sequencing data. About the study: Progressive-relapsing, secondary progressive and relapsing-remitting multiple sclerosis were among the disease courses included.

Overall study results and limits: People with multiple sclerosis had a significantly lower normalized Chao1 diversity than controls did.

Unique molecular identifiers tagged the TCR beta cDNA libraries. T cells, about 0.9 to 10 million of them, yielded 500,000 to 600,000 cDNA molecules. TCRdb redid the calling of the PCR reads with MiXCR, one entry per CDR3 protein. The sample lists fewer than 850,000 distinct CDR3 sequences, roughly 29% occurring once. This clonotype was counted only a few times. Its antigen is as yet unknown. The receptor was isolated from a girl aged 10-17 years with multiple sclerosis. The sequenced material came from blood.

CDR3 residues: CASSLVGGSGELFF. The CDR3 DNA reads as TGTGCCAGCAGCTTAGTAGGGGGATCCGGGGAGCTGTTTTTT. The V call is TRBV7-2, the J call TRBJ2-2; D possibly corresponds to TRBD1 (6 bases). V was pared by 1 base and J by 6 bases, with 9 bases between. Germline lookup yields CDR1 SGHTA and CDR2 FQGNSA. This CDR3 has 14 amino acids.